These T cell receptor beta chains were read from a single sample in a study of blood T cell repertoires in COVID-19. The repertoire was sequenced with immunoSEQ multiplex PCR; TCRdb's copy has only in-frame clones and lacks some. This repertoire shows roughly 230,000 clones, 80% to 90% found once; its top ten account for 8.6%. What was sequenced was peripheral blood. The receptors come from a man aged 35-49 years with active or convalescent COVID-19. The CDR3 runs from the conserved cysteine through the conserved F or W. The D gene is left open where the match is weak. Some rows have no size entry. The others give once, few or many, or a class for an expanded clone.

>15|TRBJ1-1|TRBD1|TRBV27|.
TGTGCCAGCAGCCCTCTGGGACAGGTGGGGACTGAAGCTTTCTTT
CASSPLGQVGTEAFF
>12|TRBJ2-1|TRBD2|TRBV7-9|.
TGTGCCACCGGGACTATAGGGAATGAGCAGTTCTTC
CATGTIGNEQFF
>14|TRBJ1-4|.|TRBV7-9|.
TGTGCCAGCAGCCTCGGACAGAATAATGAAAAACTGTTTTTT
CASSLGQNNEKLFF
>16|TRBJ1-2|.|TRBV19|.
TGTGCCAGTACGAATATAGGGGCGGGAACTAACTATGGCTACACCTTC
CASTNIGAGTNYGYTF
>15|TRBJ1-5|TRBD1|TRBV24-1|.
TGTGCCACCAGTCAGGGACAGGGGACTAGCCAGCCCCAGCATTTT
CATSQGQGTSQPQHF
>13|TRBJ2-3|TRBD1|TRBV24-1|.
TGTGCCACCAGTGATGACAGGGCAGATACGCAGTATTTT
CATSDDRADTQYF
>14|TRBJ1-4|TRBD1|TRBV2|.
TGTGCCAGCCGCTTTCAGGGGGGACGTGAAAAACTGTTTTTT
CASRFQGGREKLFF
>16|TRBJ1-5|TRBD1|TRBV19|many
TGTGCCAGTAGTGGAACAGGGGAGTATAGCAATCAGCCCCAGCATTTT
CASSGTGEYSNQPQHF
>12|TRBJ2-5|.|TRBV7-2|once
TGTGCCAGCAGTCAACTCGGGGAGACCCAGTACTTC
CASSQLGETQYF
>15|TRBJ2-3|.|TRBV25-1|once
TGTGCCAGCAGTGATCTAGAGTCAGACACAGATACGCAGTATTTT
CASSDLESDTDTQYF
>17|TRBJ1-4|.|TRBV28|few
TGTGCCAGCAGTGGTACGGGGGTGGATACAACTAATGAAAAACTGTTTTTT
CASSGTGVDTTNEKLFF
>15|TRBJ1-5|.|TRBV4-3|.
TGCGCCAGCAGCCAAACCCCAGGGGGCAATCAGCCCCAGCATTTT
CASSQTPGGNQPQHF
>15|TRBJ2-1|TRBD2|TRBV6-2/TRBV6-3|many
TGTGCCAGCAGCGTTACTAGCGAAACCTACAATGAGCAGTTCTTC
CASSVTSETYNEQFF
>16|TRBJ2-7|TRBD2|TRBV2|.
TGTGCCAGCAGTGAAGCGGCGGCTAGCGGGAGGGATGAGCAGTACTTC
CASSEAAASGRDEQYF
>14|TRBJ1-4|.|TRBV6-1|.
TGTGCCAGCAGTGAAGCGGAAGGTCTTTTAGCCCTGTTTTTT
CASSEAEGLLALFF
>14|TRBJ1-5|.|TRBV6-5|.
TGTGCCAGTGTGTCAACGGGGGGCAATCAGCCCCAGCATTTT
CASVSTGGNQPQHF
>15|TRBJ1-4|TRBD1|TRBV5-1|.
TGCGCCAGCAGCTTACAGGGGGCGGATGCTGAAAAACTGTTTTTT
CASSLQGADAEKLFF
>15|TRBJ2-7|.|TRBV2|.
TGTGCCAGCAGAGTCCTAGGCGCAGAGTCCTACGAGCAGTACTTC
CASRVLGAESYEQYF
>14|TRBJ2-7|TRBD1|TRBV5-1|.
TGCGCCAGCACCATGACAGGGGGCGGCTACGAGCAGTACTTC
CASTMTGGGYEQYF
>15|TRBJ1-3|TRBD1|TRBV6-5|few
TGTGCCAGCAGTCCCAGGGACAGGTCTGGAAACACCATATATTTT
CASSPRDRSGNTIYF
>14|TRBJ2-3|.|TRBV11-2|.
TGTGCCAGCAGCGGCGGGACCGACACAGATACGCAGTATTTT
CASSGGTDTDTQYF
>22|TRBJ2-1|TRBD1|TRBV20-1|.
TGCAGTGCTAGTCGGCCGACAGGGGGCCCAACAGGCCGGGGATTTCTCTACAATGAGCAGTTCTTC
CSASRPTGGPTGRGFLYNEQFF
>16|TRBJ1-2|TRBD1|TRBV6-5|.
TGTGCCAGCAGTCACTCGGGCAGGGGGCAAGGCTATGGCTACACCTTC
CASSHSGRGQGYGYTF
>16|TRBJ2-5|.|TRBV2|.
TGTGCCAGCAGTGTCGGGACTCTTACGTACCAAGAGACCCAGTACTTC
CASSVGTLTYQETQYF
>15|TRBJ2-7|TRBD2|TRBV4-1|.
TGCGCCCGCAGCCGAAGGGCTAGCGGGGCGGACGAGCAGTACTTC
CARSRRASGADEQYF
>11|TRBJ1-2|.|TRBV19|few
TGTGCCACCTACGAGGGAGGTGGCTACACCTTC
CATYEGGGYTF
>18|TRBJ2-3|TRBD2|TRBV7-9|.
TGTGCCAGCAGTCCCGGGACTAGCGGGATATCGGTAACAGATACGCAGTATTTT
CASSPGTSGISVTDTQYF
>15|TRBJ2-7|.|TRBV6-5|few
TGTGCCAGCAGGCCAGAGGTGGGGAGGCCCTACGAGCAGTACTTC
CASRPEVGRPYEQYF
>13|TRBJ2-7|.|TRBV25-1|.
TGTGCCAGCAGCATAGGACACTCCTACGAGCAGTACTTC
CASSIGHSYEQYF
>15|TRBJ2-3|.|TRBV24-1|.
TGTGCCACCAGTGATTTCGGGGGTAGCACAGATACGCAGTATTTT
CATSDFGGSTDTQYF
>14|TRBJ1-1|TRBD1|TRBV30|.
TGTGCCTGGAGTAGGACAGGGGGAGGCAGGGAAGCTTTCTTT
CAWSRTGGGREAFF
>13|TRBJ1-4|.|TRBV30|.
TGTGCCTGGAGTAGGAGCAGTAATGAAAAACTGTTTTTT
CAWSRSSNEKLFF
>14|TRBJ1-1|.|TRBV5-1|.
TGCGCCAGCAGCTTGTCTCCCGGGAACACTGAAGCTTTCTTT
CASSLSPGNTEAFF
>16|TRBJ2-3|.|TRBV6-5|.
TGTGCCAGCAGTTACTCGGGAGCCACTAGCACAGATACGCAGTATTTT
CASSYSGATSTDTQYF
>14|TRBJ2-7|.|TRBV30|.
TGTGCCTGGAGTGTATCAGGGGGGCCCTACGAGCAGTACTTC
CAWSVSGGPYEQYF
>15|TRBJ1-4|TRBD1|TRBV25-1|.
TGTGCCAGCAGCGACGACAGGGGGACTAATGAAAAACTGTTTTTT
CASSDDRGTNEKLFF
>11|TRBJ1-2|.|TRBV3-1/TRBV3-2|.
TGTGCCAGCGGAGGAGATAGTGGCTACACCTTC
CASGGDSGYTF